This TCR beta chain was retrieved from a study of blood T cell repertoires in COVID-19 (dated by TCRdb to 2018 to 2021). Broadly, across the study: Collaborator samples came from the United States, Italy and Spain and covered acute and convalescent phases of COVID-19. The prospective study material was composed of cDNA or gDNA derived from T cells, B-cell-depleted T cells, or PBMCs. Deeply sampled blood TCRbeta repertoires from subjects exposed to, actively infected with, or recovered from COVID-19 were included in the dataset. The repertoires were released in a freely available public database intended as a resource for research on the immune response to SARS-CoV-2. Samples were obtained from the ongoing ImmuneRACE study (first 160 participants) and from about 1,300 subjects provided by 6 global collaborators. Nearly every sample came with metadata listing a de-identified subject ID, COVID-19 status, age in years and sex. Where available, HLA class I and class II types were obtained from metadata supplied by the sample provider rather than from assay-based typing. Overall study results and their limits: The quantity of clinical and demographic metadata differed by source and by participant and was supplied without curation.

TCRbeta CDR3 regions were amplified from genomic DNA using the immunoSEQ Assay, a bias-controlled multiplex PCR. In the paper's pipeline: The number of nucleated cells in each sample was estimated by amplification of reference gene primers within the assay. To quantify the absolute abundance of each unique TCRbeta CDR3 rearrangement, sequence reads were collapsed and filtered. Productive Simpson clonality was computed per sample as the square root of Simpson's diversity index over productive rearrangements. The table comes from immuneACCESS by way of TCRdb, which keeps in-frame sequences with V and J called. Part of the clones is missing from these tables; in studies checked, under half for an unresolved V gene and the rest for unknown reasons. D and trimming come from the DNA, and the V and J calls and clone size come from that table. The sample records fewer than 25,000 clones, about 89% of which are singletons. 9.7% of the sample is held by the ten biggest clonotypes.

Collaborating institutions collected whole blood in K2EDTA tubes following their own protocols. Collaborator samples were shipped for TCRbeta analysis as frozen whole blood, isolated PBMCs, or DNA extracted from either sample type. Looking up the germline V gene yields CDR1 KGHDR and CDR2 SFDVKD. Measured from the cysteine to the phenylalanine, the CDR3 is 13 residues long. Just CDR3 DNA is preserved here, 39 bases in frame from base 1. A distance of 7 bases separates the germline ends of V and J, which lose 5 bases and 2 bases respectively. On this clone: Its antigen remains undetermined. Base quality data are lacking; no much larger clone is found one base away.

The sequence was obtained from a man between 65 and 85 years old with acute or convalescent COVID-19. Source material: peripheral blood. This sequence uses TRBV24-1 and TRBJ2-3; the D gene cannot be resolved reliably. The CDR3 reads CATSGLYTDTQYF. The DNA is TGTGCCACCAGTGGGCTTTACACAGATACGCAGTATTTT.